The present entry profiles one T cell receptor beta chain with its context. The V end was cut by 2 bases, the J end by 5 bases, with 15 bases between. In germline, CDR1 is KGHSH, CDR2 LQKENI. The CDR3 is made up of 15 amino acids. The data were obtained in a study of blood T cell repertoires in COVID-19. This table comes from immunoSEQ multiplex PCR, and its TCRdb copy is limited to in-frame clones, with some not included. Counted here are roughly 150,000 clones, roughly 93% occurring once; the ten biggest clones make up about 5%. The receptor comes from a man between 18 and 29 years old with COVID-19, enrolled during active disease. The J gene is TRBJ1-1, the V gene TRBV18, with no clear D. The sample consisted of peripheral blood. The chain's CDR3 is CASSPSSGVETEAFF. The CDR3 nucleotides are TGTGCCAGCTCACCAAGCTCCGGGGTTGAGACTGAAGCTTTCTTT.